This entry describes one T cell receptor beta chain. V lost 8 bases, J lost 1 base, and 5 bases stayed unmatched. CDR3 length: 13 amino acids. The germline V gene has CDR1 SGHRS and CDR2 YFSETQ. The assay was immunoSEQ multiplex PCR, and TCRdb's table has in-frame clones only and misses some. This sample carries roughly 180,000 clones, more than 65% of them seen once, and the ten largest clones take about 5%. These data are taken from a study of blood T cell repertoires in COVID-19. The rearrangement joins TRBV5-1 to TRBJ1-1; 7 nucleotides align to TRBD1. Sequencing input: PBMCs or T cells enriched from blood (not recorded which). The source of this sequence is a woman aged 35 to 49 with acute COVID-19. The CDR3 reads CASRGQQNTEAFF. The DNA of the CDR3 is TGCGCCAGTCGGGGACAGCAGAACACTGAAGCTTTCTTT.